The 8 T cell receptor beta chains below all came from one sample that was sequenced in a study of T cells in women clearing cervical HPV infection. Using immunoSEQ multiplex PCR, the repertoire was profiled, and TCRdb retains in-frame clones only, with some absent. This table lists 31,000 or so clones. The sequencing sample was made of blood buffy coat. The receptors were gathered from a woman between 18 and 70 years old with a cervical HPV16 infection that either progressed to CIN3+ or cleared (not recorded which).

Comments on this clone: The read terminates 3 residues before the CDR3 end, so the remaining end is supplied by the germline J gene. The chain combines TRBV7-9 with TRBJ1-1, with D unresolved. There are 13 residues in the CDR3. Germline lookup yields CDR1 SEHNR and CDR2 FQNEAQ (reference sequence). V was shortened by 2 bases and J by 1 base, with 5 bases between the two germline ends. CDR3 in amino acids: CASSLSRNTEAFF. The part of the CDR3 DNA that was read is TGTGCCAGCAGCTTATCTAGGAACACTGAA.

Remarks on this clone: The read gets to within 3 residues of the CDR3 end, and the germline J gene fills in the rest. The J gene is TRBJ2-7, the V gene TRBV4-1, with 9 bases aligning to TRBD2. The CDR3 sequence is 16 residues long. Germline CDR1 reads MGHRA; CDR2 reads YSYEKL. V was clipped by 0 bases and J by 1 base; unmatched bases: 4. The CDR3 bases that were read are TGCGCCAGCAGCCAAGAAAGACTAGCGGCATCCTACGAG. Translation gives CASSQERLAASYE. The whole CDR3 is CASSQERLAASYEQYF.

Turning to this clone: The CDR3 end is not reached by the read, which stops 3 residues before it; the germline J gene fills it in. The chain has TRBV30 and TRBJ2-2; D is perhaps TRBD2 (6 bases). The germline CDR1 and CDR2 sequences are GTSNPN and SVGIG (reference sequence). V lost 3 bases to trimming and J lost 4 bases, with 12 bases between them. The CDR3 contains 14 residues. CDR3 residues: CAWSPGTFTGELFF. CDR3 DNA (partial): TGTGCCTGGAGCCCCGGGACTTTCACCGGGGAG.

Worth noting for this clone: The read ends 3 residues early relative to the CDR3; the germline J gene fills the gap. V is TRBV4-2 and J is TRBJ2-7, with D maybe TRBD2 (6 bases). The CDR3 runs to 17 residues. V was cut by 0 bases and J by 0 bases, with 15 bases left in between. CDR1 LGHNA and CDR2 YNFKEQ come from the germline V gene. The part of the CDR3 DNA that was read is TGTGCCAGCAGCCAAGATCTATCCGGGGGAAGCTCCTACGAG. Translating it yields CASSQDLSGGSSYE. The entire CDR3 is CASSQDLSGGSSYEQYF.

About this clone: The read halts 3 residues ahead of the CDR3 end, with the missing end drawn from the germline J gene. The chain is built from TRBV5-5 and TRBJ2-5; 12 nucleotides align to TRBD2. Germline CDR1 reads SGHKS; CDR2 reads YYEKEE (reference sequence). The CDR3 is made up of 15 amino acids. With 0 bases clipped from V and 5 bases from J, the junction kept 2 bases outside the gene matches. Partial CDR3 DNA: TGTGCCAGCAGCTTGGGGGGGACTAGCGGGGAGACC. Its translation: CASSLGGTSGET. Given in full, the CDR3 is CASSLGGTSGETQYF.

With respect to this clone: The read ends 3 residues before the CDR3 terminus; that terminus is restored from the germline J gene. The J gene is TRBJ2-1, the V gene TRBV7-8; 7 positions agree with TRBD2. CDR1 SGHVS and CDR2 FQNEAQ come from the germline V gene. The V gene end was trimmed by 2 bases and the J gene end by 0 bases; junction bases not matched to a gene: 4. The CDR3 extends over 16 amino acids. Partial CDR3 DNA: TGTGCCAGCAGCTTAACGGCGGGAGACTCCTACAATGAG. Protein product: CASSLTAGDSYNE. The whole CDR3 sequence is CASSLTAGDSYNEQFF.

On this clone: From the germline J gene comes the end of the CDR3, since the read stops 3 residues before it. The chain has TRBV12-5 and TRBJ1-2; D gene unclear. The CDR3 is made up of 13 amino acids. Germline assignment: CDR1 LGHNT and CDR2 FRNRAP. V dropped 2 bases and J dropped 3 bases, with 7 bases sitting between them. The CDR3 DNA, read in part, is TGTGCTAGTGGTTTGAGTGCGTACTATGGC. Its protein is CASGLSAYYG. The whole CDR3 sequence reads CASGLSAYYGYTF.

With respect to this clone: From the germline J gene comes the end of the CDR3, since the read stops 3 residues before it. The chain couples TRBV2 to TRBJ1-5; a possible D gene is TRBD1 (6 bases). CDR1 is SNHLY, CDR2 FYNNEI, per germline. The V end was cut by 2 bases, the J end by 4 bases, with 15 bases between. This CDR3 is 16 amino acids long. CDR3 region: CASSEKGQGLNQPQHF. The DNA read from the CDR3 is TGTGCCAGCAGTGAAAAGGGCCAGGGGCTGAATCAGCCC.